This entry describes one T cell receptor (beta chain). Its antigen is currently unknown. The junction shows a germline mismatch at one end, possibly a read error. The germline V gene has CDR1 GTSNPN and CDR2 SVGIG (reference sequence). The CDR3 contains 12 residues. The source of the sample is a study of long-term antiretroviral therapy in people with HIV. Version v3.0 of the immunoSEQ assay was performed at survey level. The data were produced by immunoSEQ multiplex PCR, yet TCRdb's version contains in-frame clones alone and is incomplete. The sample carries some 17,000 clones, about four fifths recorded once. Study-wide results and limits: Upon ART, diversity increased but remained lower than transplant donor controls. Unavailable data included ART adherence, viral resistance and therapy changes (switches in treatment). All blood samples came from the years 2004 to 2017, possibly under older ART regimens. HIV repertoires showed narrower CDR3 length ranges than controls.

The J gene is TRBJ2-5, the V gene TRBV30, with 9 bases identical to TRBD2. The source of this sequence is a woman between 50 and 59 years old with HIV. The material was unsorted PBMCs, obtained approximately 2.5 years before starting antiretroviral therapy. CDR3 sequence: CARSGGSETQYF. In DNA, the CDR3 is TGTGCCCGGAGCGGGGGGAGTGAGACCCAGTACTTC.